Listed below are T cell receptor beta chains from one sample, sequenced in a study of blood T cells in healthy people across ages. TCRdb used MiXCR to reprocess the 5' RACE reads, holding one entry per CDR3 protein. The top ten clones hold about 22% of a sample with around 940,000 distinct CDR3 sequences, just over 50% of them seen once. Sequenced material: blood. All receptors come from a woman in her fifties or sixties in good health. The CDR3 runs from the conserved cysteine through the conserved F or W. D genes are given only for firm matches. Clone size is given for some rows only: seen once, a few or many times, or a class if the clone is expanded.

TRBV20-1	14	TRBD2	TRBJ2-1	once	CSAIPGLVPNGQFF	TGCAGTGCCATCCCGGGACTAGTCCCGAACGGGCAGTTCTTC
TRBV19	15	TRBD1	TRBJ1-5	-	CASSARQGSNQPQHF	TGTGCCAGTAGTGCCCGACAGGGGAGCAATCAGCCCCAGCATTTT
TRBV9	15	TRBD1	TRBJ2-2	many	CASSVEGAISGELFF	TGTGCCAGCAGCGTAGAGGGGGCTATTTCCGGGGAGCTGTTTTTT
TRBV20-1	14	-	TRBJ1-5	-	CSARGWDSNQPQHF	TGCAGTGCTAGAGGGTGGGATAGCAATCAGCCCCAGCATTTT
TRBV10-3	15	-	TRBJ2-7	-	CAISELSEGYNEQYF	TGTGCCATCAGTGAGCTCTCCGAGGGATACAATGAGCAGTACTTC
TRBV6-5	16	TRBD1	TRBJ2-7	-	CASYDLRTGGSYEQYF	TGTGCCAGCTACGATCTTCGGACAGGGGGCAGTTACGAGCAGTACTTC
TRBV11-1	16	-	TRBJ2-1	-	CASSLAGPIRGNEQFF	TGTGCCAGCAGCTTAGCCGGACCGATCCGAGGGAATGAGCAGTTCTTC
TRBV6-2/TRBV6-3	13	-	TRBJ2-7	few	CASSHRNREVQYF	TGTGCCAGCAGCCATAGAAACCGCGAAGTGCAGTACTTC
TRBV9	15	-	TRBJ2-7	-	CASSVEGGPDYEQYF	TGTGCCAGCAGCGTAGAGGGGGGACCGGACTACGAGCAGTACTTC
TRBV7-9	15	TRBD2	TRBJ2-2	-	CASTPSGSVTGELFF	TGTGCCAGCACACCTAGCGGGAGTGTCACCGGGGAGCTGTTTTTT
TRBV5-5	15	TRBD1	TRBJ2-1	-	CASSFGGTGRNEQFF	TGTGCCAGCAGCTTCGGGGGGACAGGGAGGAATGAGCAGTTCTTC
TRBV7-2	12	-	TRBJ2-3	few	CASSGGSDTQYF	TGTGCCAGCAGCGGGGGTTCAGATACGCAGTATTTT
TRBV3-1	15	-	TRBJ2-3	few	CASSQAKRRTDTQYF	TGTGCCAGCAGCCAAGCTAAGCGGCGCACAGATACGCAGTATTTT
TRBV7-2	13	-	TRBJ1-4	-	CASSPGGQEKLFF	TGTGCCAGCAGCCCCGGAGGGCAAGAAAAACTGTTTTTT
TRBV20-1	14	-	TRBJ2-7	few	CSALRQGFSYEQYF	TGCAGTGCTCTGCGCCAGGGGTTTTCCTACGAGCAGTACTTC
TRBV4-1	16	TRBD2	TRBJ2-4	few	CASSRSTAGSGNIQYF	TGCGCCAGCAGCCGGAGCACAGCGGGATCTGGGAACATTCAGTACTTC